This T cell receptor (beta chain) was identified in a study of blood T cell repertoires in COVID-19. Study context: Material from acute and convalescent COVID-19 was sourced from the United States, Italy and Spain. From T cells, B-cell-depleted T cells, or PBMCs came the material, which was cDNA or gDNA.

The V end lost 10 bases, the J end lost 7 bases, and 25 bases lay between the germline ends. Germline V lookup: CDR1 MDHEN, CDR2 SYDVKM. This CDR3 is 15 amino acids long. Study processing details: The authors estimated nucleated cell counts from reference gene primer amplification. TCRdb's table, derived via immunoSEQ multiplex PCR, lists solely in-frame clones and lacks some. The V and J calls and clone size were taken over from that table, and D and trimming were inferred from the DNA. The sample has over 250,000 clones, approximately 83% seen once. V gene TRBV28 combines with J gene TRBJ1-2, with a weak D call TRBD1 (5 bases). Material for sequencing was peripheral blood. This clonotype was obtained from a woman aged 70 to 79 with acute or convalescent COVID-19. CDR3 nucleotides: TGTGCCACCGAGCCGTCCGGGGCGGGGGGGAGTGGCTACACCTTC. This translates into CATEPSGAGGSGYTF.